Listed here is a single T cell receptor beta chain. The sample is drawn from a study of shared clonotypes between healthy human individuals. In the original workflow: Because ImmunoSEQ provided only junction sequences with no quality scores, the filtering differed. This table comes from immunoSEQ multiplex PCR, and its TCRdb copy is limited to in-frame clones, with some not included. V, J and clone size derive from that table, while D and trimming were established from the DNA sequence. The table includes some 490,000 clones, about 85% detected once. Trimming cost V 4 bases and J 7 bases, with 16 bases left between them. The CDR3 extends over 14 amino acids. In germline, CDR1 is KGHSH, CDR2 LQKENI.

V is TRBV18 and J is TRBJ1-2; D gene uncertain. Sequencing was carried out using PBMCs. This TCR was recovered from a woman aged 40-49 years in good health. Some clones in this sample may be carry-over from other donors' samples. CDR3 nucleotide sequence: TGTGCCAGCTCACTTGGCAGGCCGCAATCTGGCTACACCTTC. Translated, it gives CASSLGRPQSGYTF. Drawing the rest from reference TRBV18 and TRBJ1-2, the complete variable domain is NAGVMQNPRHLVRRRGQEARLRCSPMKGHSHVYWYRQLPEEGLKFMVYLQKENIIDESGMPKERFSAEFPKEGPSILRIQQVVRGDSAAYFCASSLGRPQSGYTFGSGTRLTVV.